The 14 T cell receptor beta chains in this list originate from one sample, sequenced in a study of T-cell reconstitution after alpha-beta-depleted transplantation in children. Researchers prepared the TCRbeta library using unique molecular identifiers, the study reports. One entry per CDR3 protein, called by TCRdb with MiXCR from the PCR reads. The table has about 640,000 distinct CDR3 sequences, about 15% seen once. This material consisted of PBMCs from the stem cell graft donor, taken from the stem cell graft. The source is a human donor who donated a stem cell graft to a child with acute myeloid leukemia.

This clonotype was observed at least ten times. The rearrangement links TRBV20-1 to TRBJ2-5, with D unclear. Looked up from germline, CDR1 is DFQATT and CDR2 is SNEGSKA (reference sequence). This CDR3 has 12 amino acids. Trimming took off 3 bases at V and 3 bases at J, with 8 bases between the two ends. The CDR3 coding sequence is TGCAGTGCTAGCCGGTGGGAAGAGACCCAGTACTTC. Translating gives CSASRWEETQYF.

This clonotype was detected a few times. The chain is built from TRBV24-1 and TRBJ2-1, with unresolved D. Trimming removed 10 bases from V and 2 bases from J, with 17 bases in between. CDR1 KGHDR and CDR2 SFDVKD come from the germline V gene. The CDR3 spans 15 residues. The CDR3 sequence is CATAKDLVTYNEQFF. CDR3 in DNA: TGTGCCACGGCCAAGGATCTTGTAACCTACAATGAGCAGTTCTTC.

This sequence joins TRBV6-1 and TRBJ1-3; D may be TRBD1 (5 bases). This CDR3 comprises 16 residues. V lost 6 bases, J lost 0 bases, and 15 bases lay in between. CDR1 is MNHNS and CDR2 is SASEGT in the germline V gene. CDR3 region: CASRPDRAFSGNTIYF. The DNA for the CDR3 is TGTGCCAGCAGACCCGACAGAGCCTTCTCTGGAAACACCATATATTTT.

This chain uses TRBV4-1 with TRBJ2-3; 10 bases match TRBD2. The CDR3 runs to 16 residues. The germline V gene encodes CDR1 MGHRA and CDR2 YSYEKL. Trimming removed 0 bases from V and 7 bases from J; junction bases left unmatched: 7. CDR3 in DNA: TGCGCCAGCAGCCAAGACCAGCGGGGGGGCTGGAATACGCAGTATTTT. It is translated as CASSQDQRGGWNTQYF.

The chain is built from TRBV11-2 and TRBJ2-1, with D possibly TRBD2 on 7 matching bases. V was pared by 2 bases and J by 8 bases, with 28 bases between. The CDR3 consists of 19 residues. The V gene's germline CDR1 is SGHAT and CDR2 FQNNGV. For the CDR3, the DNA is TGTGCCAGCAGCTTACAGGGCGGCGGTACTGGGGGGGCCTTCGATGAGCAGTTCTTC. This translates into CASSLQGGGTGGAFDEQFF.

This clonotype showed up many times. V gene TRBV27 combines with J gene TRBJ1-2, with TRBD1 matching over 8 bases. The CDR3 extends over 16 amino acids. With V trimmed by 3 bases and J by 0 bases, 6 bases remained unmatched. Germline V gene data show CDR1 as MNHEY and CDR2 as SMNVEV (reference sequence). This CDR3 is CASSLSHRGTNYGYTF. CDR3 DNA sequence: TGTGCCAGCAGTTTGTCCCACAGGGGGACTAACTATGGCTACACCTTC.

The chain employs TRBV5-1 and TRBJ1-1; D is unclear. Trimming removed 0 bases at V and 1 base at J, with 10 bases between. CDR1 SGHRS and CDR2 YFSETQ come from the germline V gene. This CDR3 has 15 residues. The chain's CDR3 is CASSLEGRPNTEAFF. As DNA, the CDR3 is TGCGCCAGCAGCTTGGAAGGCAGGCCGAACACTGAAGCTTTCTTT.

The chain links TRBV5-1 to TRBJ1-2; possible D gene TRBD1, 5 bases. CDR3 length: 15 amino acids. Trimming removed 5 bases at V and 2 bases at J, with 16 bases between. Germline CDR1 is SGHRS and CDR2 is YFSETQ. CDR3 in amino acids: CASSVTGPLNYGYTF. CDR3 DNA: TGCGCCAGCAGTGTAACGGGACCGTTGAACTATGGCTACACCTTC. The complete variable domain, with remaining parts taken from reference TRBV5-1 and TRBJ1-2, reads KAGVTQTPRYLIKTRGQQVTLSCSPISGHRSVSWYQQTPGQGLQFLFEYFSETQRNKGNFPGRFSGRQFSNSRSEMNVSTLELGDSALYLCASSVTGPLNYGYTFGSGTRLTVV.

A few counts support this clonotype. The rearrangement uses TRBV5-1 and TRBJ2-5, with 8 bases matching TRBD1. V shed 3 bases and J 0 bases; nucleotides not matched to a gene: 4. The germline V gene encodes CDR1 SGHRS and CDR2 YFSETQ. This CDR3 is 15 amino acids long. CDR3 in DNA: TGCGCCAGCAGCTCAACGGACAGGGACCAAGAGACCCAGTACTTC. Its protein product is CASSSTDRDQETQYF.

This clonotype appeared many times. J is TRBJ1-1 and V is TRBV6-5; 7 bases map to TRBD1. The trim removed 8 bases at V and 1 base at J, leaving 7 bases unmatched. Per germline, CDR1 MNHEY and CDR2 SVGAGI. The CDR3 extends over 14 amino acids. The CDR3 loop reads CASFNRGKNTEAFF. CDR3 sequence (DNA): TGTGCCAGCTTTAACAGGGGTAAGAACACTGAAGCTTTCTTT.

The chain is built from TRBV3-1 and TRBJ1-4; the match to TRBD1 covers 7 bases. The CDR3 is 19 amino acids. Germline lookup yields CDR1 LGHDT and CDR2 YNNKEL (reference sequence). Losses at the gene ends were 11 bases for V and 5 bases for J; bases not matched to a gene: 26. CDR3 DNA: TGTGCCTTCAGCCAATCCTCCGACAGGGCGGGAAAAGGAAATGAAAAACTGTTTTTT. Encoded protein: CAFSQSSDRAGKGNEKLFF.

Worth noting for this clonotype: This may be a read error, as it is one base from a much larger clone. V and J are TRBV20-1 and TRBJ2-7; 11 bases are a match to TRBD2. The CDR3 runs to 17 residues. The germline V gene has CDR1 DFQATT and CDR2 SNEGSKA (reference sequence). The CDR3 bases are TGCAGTGCTAGAGATCTGACTAGCGGGGTCTTTACGGACGACCAGTACTTC. Amino acids: CSARDLTSGVFTDDQYF.

The genes are TRBV7-4 and TRBJ1-6; D is uncertain. This CDR3 region has 14 residues. With 1 base removed from V and 7 bases from J, the gap between germline ends came to 8 bases. Germline loops: CDR1 SGHVT, CDR2 SQSDAQ. The CDR3 DNA reads as TGTGCCAGCAGCTTAGACAGAACGAATTCACCCCTCCACTTT. Its protein product is CASSLDRTNSPLHF.

This clonotype was counted between two and nine times. The chain joins TRBV12-3 or TRBV12-4 to TRBJ2-2; D possibly corresponds to TRBD1 (6 bases). The CDR3 runs 17 residues. V lost 5 bases, J lost 1 base, and 17 bases lay in between. CDR3 nucleotide sequence: TGTGCCAGCAGTCCGTCCTCAGGGGCCCTGAACACCGGGGAGCTGTTTTTT. Its protein product is CASSPSSGALNTGELFF.